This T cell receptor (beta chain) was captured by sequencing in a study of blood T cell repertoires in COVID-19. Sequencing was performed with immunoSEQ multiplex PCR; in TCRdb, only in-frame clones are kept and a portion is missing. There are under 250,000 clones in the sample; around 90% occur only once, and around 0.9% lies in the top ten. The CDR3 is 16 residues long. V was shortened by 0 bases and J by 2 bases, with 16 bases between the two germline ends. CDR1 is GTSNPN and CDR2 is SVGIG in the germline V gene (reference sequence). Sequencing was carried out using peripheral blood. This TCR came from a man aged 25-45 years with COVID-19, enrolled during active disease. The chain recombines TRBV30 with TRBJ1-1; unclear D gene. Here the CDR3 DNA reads TGTGCCTGGAGTGTTGTTATGGGCAGCAGTAACACTGAAGCTTTCTTT. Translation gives CAWSVVMGSSNTEAFF.